The T cell receptor beta chain described here comes from a study of shared clonotypes between healthy human individuals. Points from the study as a whole: Since donors were few, the genetic and exposure-history diversity represented was limited.

Within Nashville, Tennessee resided all donors, each a Caucasian adult. Remarks on this clone: The antigen remains unidentified.

Each sorted subset replicate got 200 ng genomic DNA, 25,000 to 35,000 genomes. Clones were read by immunoSEQ multiplex PCR, and TCRdb kept only the in-frame ones, dropping some. The sample lists millions of clones, approximately 94% occurring once. V was clipped by 6 bases and J by 5 bases; unmatched bases: 11. This CDR3 spans 16 amino acids. CDR1 is MNHNY and CDR2 is SVGAGI in the germline V gene (reference sequence). The J gene is TRBJ1-2, the V gene TRBV6-6, with TRBD1 matching 11 bases. This clonotype originated in a man aged 18 to 30 in good health. Sequenced: naive CD4+ T cells sorted from blood. Subset described: CD45RA+ positively selected. CDR3 protein: CASRTPRDRGSYGYTF. DNA for the CDR3: TGTGCCAGCAGGACGCCCCGGGACAGGGGGTCGTATGGCTACACCTTC.